This T cell receptor (beta chain) was retrieved from a study of T cells after somatic rescue of genetic block. The data were produced by immunoSEQ multiplex PCR, yet TCRdb's version contains in-frame clones alone and is incomplete. The sample records 9,500 to 15,000 clones, more than 65% being singletons. J lost 4 bases, V lost 0 bases, and 1 base had no gene match. CDR3 size: 15 residues. Germline loops: CDR1 SGHTS, CDR2 YDEGEE. This receptor was obtained from a boy aged 5-17 years. The chain employs TRBV5-8 and TRBJ2-2, with 9 bases fitting TRBD1. Sequencing used peripheral blood mononuclear cells (PBMCs). This CDR3 is CASSLGTGVTGELFF. The CDR3 DNA sequence: TGTGCCAGCAGCTTGGGGACAGGGGTCACCGGGGAGCTGTTTTTT.